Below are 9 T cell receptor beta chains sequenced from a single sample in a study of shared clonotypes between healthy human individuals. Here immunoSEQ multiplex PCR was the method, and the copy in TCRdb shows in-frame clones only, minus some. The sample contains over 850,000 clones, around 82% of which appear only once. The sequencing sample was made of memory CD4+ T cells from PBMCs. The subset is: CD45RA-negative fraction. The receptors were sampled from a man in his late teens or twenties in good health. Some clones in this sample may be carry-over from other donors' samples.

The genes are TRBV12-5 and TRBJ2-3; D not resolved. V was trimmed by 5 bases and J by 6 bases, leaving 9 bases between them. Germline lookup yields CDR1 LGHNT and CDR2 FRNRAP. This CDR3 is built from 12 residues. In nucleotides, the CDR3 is TGTGCTAGTGGTCCCACCGGCGATACGCAGTATTTT. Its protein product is CASGPTGDTQYF.

The CDR3 DNA sequence: TGTGCCAGCAGCTTAGGGAGTACAGAGCTGTCGGGGGCCCAGTACTTC. As protein: CASSLGSTELSGAQYF. V usage is TRBV7-2 and J usage is TRBJ2-5; a possible D gene is TRBD2 (6 bases). Trimming stripped 1 base from V and 9 bases from J, with 21 bases between. The V gene's germline CDR1 is SGHTA and CDR2 FQGNSA. The CDR3 has 16 amino acids.

The CDR3 loop is CASADRKTSYEQYF. CDR3 in DNA: TGTGCCAGCGCGGACAGGAAAACTTCCTACGAGCAGTACTTC. V and J are TRBV5-4 and TRBJ2-7; TRBD1 aligns across 7 bases. This CDR3 is built from 14 residues. Germline V gene lookup returns CDR1 SGHNT and CDR2 YYREEE (reference sequence). Trimming took 7 bases from V and 1 from J; bases not matched to a gene: 8. The entire variable domain, with the rest obtained from reference TRBV5-4 and TRBJ2-7, is as follows: ETGVTQSPTHLIKTRGQQVTLRCSSQSGHNTVSWYQQALGQGPQFIFQYYREEENGRGNFPPRFSGLQFPNYSSELNVNALELDDSALYLCASADRKTSYEQYFGPGTRLTVT.

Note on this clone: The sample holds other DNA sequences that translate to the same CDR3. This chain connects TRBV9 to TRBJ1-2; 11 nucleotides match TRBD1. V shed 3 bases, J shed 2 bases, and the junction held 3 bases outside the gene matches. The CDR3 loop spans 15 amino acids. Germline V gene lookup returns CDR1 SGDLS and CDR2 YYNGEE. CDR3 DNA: TGTGCCAGCAGCGACCGGGACAGGGGGAACTATGGCTACACCTTC. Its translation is CASSDRDRGNYGYTF.

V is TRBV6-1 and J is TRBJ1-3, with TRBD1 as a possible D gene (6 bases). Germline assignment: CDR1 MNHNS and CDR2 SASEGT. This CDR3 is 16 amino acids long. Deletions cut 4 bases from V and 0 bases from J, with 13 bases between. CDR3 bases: TGTGCCAGCAGTGCACGACAGGCTAACTCTGGAAACACCATATATTTT. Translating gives CASSARQANSGNTIYF.

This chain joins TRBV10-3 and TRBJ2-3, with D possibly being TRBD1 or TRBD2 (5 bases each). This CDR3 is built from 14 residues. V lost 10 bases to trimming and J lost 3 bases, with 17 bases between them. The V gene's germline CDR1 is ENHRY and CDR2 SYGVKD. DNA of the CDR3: TGTGCCAGCGCGGACTCCAGGGATACAGATACGCAGTATTTT. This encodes CASADSRDTDTQYF.

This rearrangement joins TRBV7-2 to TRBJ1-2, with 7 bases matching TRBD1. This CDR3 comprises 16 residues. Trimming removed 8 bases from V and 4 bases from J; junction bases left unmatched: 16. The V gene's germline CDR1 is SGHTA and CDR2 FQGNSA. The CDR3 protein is CASGPGTARSFYGYTF. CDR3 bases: TGTGCCAGCGGTCCCGGGACAGCCCGTTCCTTCTATGGCTACACCTTC.

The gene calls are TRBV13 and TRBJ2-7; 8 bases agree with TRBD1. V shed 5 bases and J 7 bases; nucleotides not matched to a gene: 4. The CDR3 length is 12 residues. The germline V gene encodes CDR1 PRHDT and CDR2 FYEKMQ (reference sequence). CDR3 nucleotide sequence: TGTGCCAGCAGCCTTACAGGGGGAGAGCAGTACTTC. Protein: CASSLTGGEQYF.

Here the CDR3 reads CAWRRQGLAYEQYF. In DNA, the CDR3 is TGTGCCTGGAGGAGACAGGGGTTGGCCTACGAGCAGTACTTC. The genes are TRBV30 and TRBJ2-7; TRBD1 matches at 8 bases. This CDR3 has 14 residues. Germline V lookup: CDR1 GTSNPN, CDR2 SVGIG (reference sequence). The V and J ends lost 3 bases and 2 bases, in that order; junction bases with no gene match: 6. Based on the CDR3 plus reference TRBV30 and TRBJ2-7, the full variable domain is SQTIHQWPATLVQPVGSPLSLECTVEGTSNPNLYWYRQAAGRGLQLLFYSVGIGQISSEVPQNLSASRPQDRQFILSSKKLLLSDSGFYLCAWRRQGLAYEQYFGPGTRLTVT.